The 9 T cell receptor beta chains reported below all come from one sample, sequenced in a study of synovial regulatory T cells in juvenile arthritis (dated by TCRdb to 2015 to 2017). Library creation used the immunoSEQ multiplex PCR assay. Not all clones reach the TCRdb copy of this immuneACCESS table, which keeps in-frame sequences only. Checked studies attribute under half of the gap to unresolved V genes and leave the rest unexplained. The table of this sample itemizes more than 7,500 clones. Approximately 0.66% of the sample comes from the top ten. The source material was Treg cells from blood. What the cell subset or site label conveys for this sample: remaining (HLA-DR-negative) circulating blood Treg cells. Source of these receptors: a donor aged 2 to 35 with juvenile idiopathic arthritis.

The chain is built from TRBV18 and TRBJ2-1; the D gene TCRdb calls, TRBD1, cannot be checked with no DNA. CDR3 length: 14 amino acids. The record lacks a DNA sequence. The germline V gene encodes CDR1 KGHSH and CDR2 LQKENI. CDR3 sequence reads: CASSPTGQGGLVFF.

The chain has TRBV13 and TRBJ1-1. Germline V CDR1 and CDR2: PRHDT, FYEKMQ (reference sequence). The CDR3 totals 17 residues. This entry has no DNA. This chain's CDR3 is CASSRWQGSAGGTEAFF.

The chain carries TRBV7-9 and TRBJ1-1. In germline, CDR1 is SEHNR, CDR2 FQNEAQ (reference sequence). The CDR3 runs to 16 residues. DNA is not recorded here. The CDR3 sequence is CASSPWAGSIPTEAFF.

The V gene is TRBV6-4, the J gene TRBJ2-1; the TRBD2 assignment by TCRdb is unverifiable without DNA. The V gene's germline CDR1 is MRHNA and CDR2 SNTAGT. CDR3 length: 16 amino acids. No DNA sequence is on record. The CDR3 loop is CASRILCGASYNEQFF.

V is TRBV5-1 and J is TRBJ2-5. The CDR3 length is 11 residues. The DNA is unrecorded. CDR1 SGHRS and CDR2 YFSETQ come from the germline V gene. This CDR3 reads CASSPGKTQYF.

J is TRBJ2-3 and V is TRBV10-3. CDR1 is ENHRY, CDR2 SYGVKD, per germline. The CDR3 sequence is 16 residues long. DNA is not recorded here. The chain's CDR3 is CAISVRAVLGTDTQYF.

The chain carries TRBV4-1 and TRBJ1-1. Germline V gene data show CDR1 as MGHRA and CDR2 as YSYEKL. The CDR3 covers 13 residues. Only the protein is on record. CDR3 region: CASSHDLNTEAFF.

The chain combines TRBV30 with TRBJ1-1; the TRBD1 assignment by TCRdb is unverifiable without DNA. The CDR3 spans 13 residues. The DNA sequence is not available. Germline loops: CDR1 GTSNPN, CDR2 SVGIG (reference sequence). The CDR3 spells CAWSEGRDTEAFF.

The chain couples TRBV5-1 to TRBJ2-1; no DNA is available, so the TRBD2 call from TCRdb remains unchecked. This CDR3 is 12 amino acids long. No DNA sequence was recorded. Per germline, CDR1 SGHRS and CDR2 YFSETQ. The CDR3 sequence: CASSPDYNEQFF.